This T cell receptor (beta chain) was captured in a study of shared clonotypes between healthy human individuals (dated by TCRdb to 2020 to 2021). In the study overall: Two women and a few men aged 18 to 49 years were included in the cohort. For each donor, CD4 naive and CD4 memory were each run on three plates, CD8 naive on two plates, and CD8 memory on one plate. Leukapheresis yielded between about 0.94 and 10 billion PBMCs per donor. To estimate repertoire size and how much clonotype sharing occurs between individuals, the study deeply sequenced the blood TCR repertoires of roughly 5 healthy adults. To increase sequencing depth and limit assay-specific biases, TCR repertoire library preparation and sequencing were carried out by different laboratories using diverse techniques.

Using the deep immunoSEQ assay, TCR CDR3 regions were amplified from genomic DNA by multiplex PCR. Extracted genomic DNA from each cell subset was distributed evenly across all wells of several immunoSEQ 96-well plates, and each plate was treated as a replicate. For sorted subsets, approximately 210 ng genomic DNA, equal to 25,000 to 35,000 T cell genomes, was loaded into each replicate PCR. Purified libraries were quantified with a Qubit 3.0 fluorometer, sized on a Bioanalyzer 2100, and re-quantified with the KAPA Library Quantification kit. Every immunoSEQ 96-well plate was sequenced on a separate single-read 150-cycle Illumina NextSeq 550 flow cell. The authors processed their data as follows. The immunoSEQ output contained only junctional sequences without quality scores, so filtering could not match that applied to full-length reads. To assign V/J genes and CDR3, sequences were annotated using PyIR, a Python wrapper for IgBLAST v1.9, with IMGT germline references. Any read was removed if the V/J assignment was weak (E-value above 1e-6), the CDR3 was missing, or the read contained stop codons, out-of-frame junctions, or ambiguous translated residues. A V3J clonotype was defined by an identical inferred V gene, J gene, and CDR3 amino acid sequence. Percentage overlap between repertoires was computed as shared unique clonotypes divided by the size of the smaller repertoire. RTK rarefaction, the Chao1 estimator, and Recon v2.1 estimates of unobserved clonotypes were used to assess repertoire richness. Generation probabilities for all TCRbeta clonotypes obtained by the gDNA method from a handful of donors were computed using OLGA. Drawn from immuneACCESS, this table holds only the in-frame rearrangements with V and J called that TCRdb kept. Clones are partly lost; checked studies trace under half to an unresolved V gene and leave the rest unexplained. V, J and clone size were drawn from that table, and D and trimming were deduced from the DNA. The sample table shows about 2,500,000 clones, and roughly 92% are seen once. Of the sample, 0.14% is held by the ten largest clones.

The donors were healthy, HIV-negative adults who had no recently reported acute infections or vaccinations. Only Caucasian adults living in Nashville, Tennessee, USA were represented among the donors. CD4+ T cells were enriched through magnetic negative selection, after which naive cells were positively selected on CD45RA and the remaining negative fraction served as the memory subset. Blood was obtained by leukapheresis, after which PBMCs were separated by Ficoll-Histopaque density gradient centrifugation and cryopreserved in liquid nitrogen vapor phase. Analytical flow cytometry was used to check the purity and quantity of every magnetically sorted T cell population. Genomic DNA was isolated from every sorted fraction and measured by UV absorbance on a Nanodrop 2000c. Paper-wide results and their limitations: Rarefaction of sorted-subset datasets indicated incomplete sequencing despite the large sequencing depth. Because the study included only a small number of donors, the genetic and exposure-history diversity represented was limited. Sampling was restricted to blood, and TCR repertoires in tissues likely differ from the TCR repertoires found in blood. Larger estimated clonotype richness was generally found for naive subsets than for memory subsets. About 5% of naive CD4, approximately 3.7% of naive CD8, around 2.3% of memory CD4, and approximately 0.4% of memory CD8 clonotypes were shared across four donors. Based on pairwise subsampling, the degree of clonotype sharing among donors was expected to be affected by sequencing depth. Clonotypes shared by all four sorted-subset donors showed higher generation probabilities than non-shared clonotypes.

Points on this clone: It has no known antigen specificity. No much larger clone is present one base from it, and per-base qualities are unavailable.

Trimming at the junction amounts to 6 bases on V and 0 bases on J, and the germline ends lie 9 bases apart. The CDR3 numbers 14 residues from cysteine through phenylalanine. Only the CDR3 DNA stays, 42 bases, in frame from base 1. From a lookup of the germline V gene, CDR1 and CDR2 are MNHEY and SVGAGI. This sequence uses TRBV6-5 and TRBJ1-3; there is no confident call for the D gene. The clonotype was recovered from a man aged 18 to 35 in good health. The sequencing sample was made of naive CD4+ T cells sorted from blood. The label giving this sample's cell subset or site can be read as: CD45RA+ positively selected. The CDR3 corresponds to CASRSGDSGNTIYF. Here is the DNA: TGTGCCAGCAGATCAGGCGACTCTGGAAACACCATATATTTT.